The 32 T cell receptor beta chains below were found in one sample sequenced in a study of CD8 T cells in ankylosing spondylitis. A single record per CDR3 protein comes from TCRdb applying MiXCR to the 5' RACE reads. The sample holds 350,000 or so distinct CDR3 sequences, around 10% seen once. The sequenced sample consisted of blood, either unsorted or a sorted T cell fraction (not recorded which). These receptors all stem from a female donor with ankylosing spondylitis or in good health (not recorded which).

This clonotype was observed at least ten times. The rearrangement uses TRBV18 and TRBJ2-1, with D perhaps TRBD2 (5 bases). V was shortened by 6 bases and J by 6 bases, with 15 bases between the two germline ends. Germline V lookup: CDR1 KGHSH, CDR2 LQKENI. CDR3 size: 14 residues. CDR3 sequence: CASSIPSGSNEQFF. Written as DNA, the CDR3 is TGTGCCAGCTCGATACCCTCTGGGAGCAATGAGCAGTTCTTC.

This clonotype was counted at least ten times. The chain has TRBV20-1 and TRBJ2-1; possibly TRBD1 or TRBD2 for D (5 bases each). V gave up 3 bases and J gave up 9 bases, with 18 bases separating them. Germline lookup yields CDR1 DFQATT and CDR2 SNEGSKA (reference sequence). CDR3 length equals 14 residues. The CDR3 protein is CSARPDRGLTEQFF. CDR3 bases: TGCAGTGCTAGGCCCGACAGAGGGCTCACTGAGCAGTTCTTC.

This clonotype was found many times. The rearrangement joins TRBV18 to TRBJ2-1; tentative D call: TRBD1 (5 bases). V was cut by 2 bases and J by 12 bases, with 23 bases left in between. Looked up from germline, CDR1 is KGHSH and CDR2 is LQKENI. This CDR3 region has 16 residues. As DNA, the CDR3 is TGTGCCAGCTCACCAGTCAGCAGGGCCCCTGGTGGTGGGCAGTTCTTC. It is translated as CASSPVSRAPGGGQFF.

This clonotype was recorded many times. The V and J genes are TRBV20-1 and TRBJ2-3; D unclear. CDR1 and CDR2 (germline): DFQATT, SNEGSKA (reference sequence). CDR3 length: 14 amino acids. V gave up 5 bases and J gave up 5 bases, with 17 bases separating them. In DNA, the CDR3 is TGCAGTGCTCCCGGGCCCGAAGGCGGAGATACGCAGTATTTT. Translating it yields CSAPGPEGGDTQYF.

This clonotype came up many times. This rearrangement joins TRBV20-1 to TRBJ2-2, with 11 bases aligning to TRBD2. This CDR3 spans 14 amino acids. The junction had 6 bases not matched to a gene; V was cut back by 6 bases and J by 6 bases. Germline V gives CDR1 DFQATT, CDR2 SNEGSKA (reference sequence). CDR3 DNA: TGCAGTGCAGGTAGCGGGAGGGCCGCCGGGGAGCTGTTTTTT. Translating it yields CSAGSGRAAGELFF.

Comments on this clonotype: A much more abundant neighbour one base away suggests this may be a read error. The rearrangement uses TRBV15 and TRBJ2-1, with TRBD2 identical over 11 bases. The junction had 5 bases not matched to a gene; V was cut back by 0 bases and J by 7 bases. The CDR3 length is 16 residues. The germline gives CDR1 LNHNV, CDR2 YYDKDF (reference sequence). This CDR3 is CATSRDRTSGPNEQFF. CDR3 DNA sequence: TGTGCCACCAGCAGAGATCGGACTAGCGGGCCAAATGAGCAGTTCTTC.

This clonotype showed up just a few times. V and J are TRBV5-1 and TRBJ2-1; 11 nucleotides align to TRBD2. The trim removed 2 bases at V and 3 bases at J, leaving 4 bases unmatched. CDR3 size: 16 residues. CDR1 is SGHRS and CDR2 is YFSETQ in the germline V gene. The CDR3 region is CASSLLAGEVYNEQFF. CDR3 nucleotide sequence: TGCGCCAGCAGCTTACTAGCGGGAGAAGTCTACAATGAGCAGTTCTTC.

This clonotype was counted many times. J is TRBJ2-1 and V is TRBV20-1, with D possibly being TRBD1 (5 bases). Germline lookup yields CDR1 DFQATT and CDR2 SNEGSKA (reference sequence). Trimming removed 5 bases at V and 7 bases at J, with 15 bases between. CDR3 length: 13 residues. The CDR3 nucleotides read TGCAGTGCTTGGAACCAGGGTCGGAATGAGCAGTTCTTC. It translates to CSAWNQGRNEQFF.

This clonotype came up many times. This chain joins TRBV5-1 and TRBJ1-1; TRBD1 agrees at 10 bases. The length of the CDR3 is 14 residues. The V gene's germline CDR1 is SGHRS and CDR2 YFSETQ. The junction had 4 bases not matched to a gene; V was cut back by 4 bases and J by 4 bases. In DNA, the CDR3 is TGCGCCAGCAGCGGGACAGGGGAGGGCACTGAAGCTTTCTTT. It encodes CASSGTGEGTEAFF.

At least ten counts were recorded for this clonotype. This chain joins TRBV7-2 and TRBJ2-1, with 7 positions matching TRBD2. In germline, CDR1 is SGHTA, CDR2 FQGNSA. Losses at the gene ends were 8 bases for V and 1 base for J; bases not matched to a gene: 2. The CDR3 has 13 amino acids. The CDR3 here is CASWTRSYNEQFF. CDR3 DNA: TGTGCCAGCTGGACTAGGTCCTACAATGAGCAGTTCTTC.

Worth noting for this clonotype: It may be a read error: a sequence one base away is much more abundant. The chain has TRBV10-3 and TRBJ1-1; D unclear. In germline, CDR1 is ENHRY, CDR2 SYGVKD. This CDR3 region has 16 residues. The DNA of the CDR3 is TGTCCCATCAGTGAGTCTACAGCCTTTGACGACACTGAAGCTTTCTTT. Its translation is CPISESTAFDDTEAFF.

This clonotype was picked up many times. The gene calls are TRBV28 and TRBJ1-5; 8 bases align to TRBD1. The germline gives CDR1 MDHEN, CDR2 SYDVKM. The CDR3 runs to 16 residues. V lost 2 bases and J lost 6; bases outside the gene matches: 9. The CDR3 reads CASSLRGNRGVQPQHF. The CDR3 bases are TGTGCCAGCAGTTTAAGAGGGAACAGGGGGGTTCAGCCCCAGCATTTT.

This clonotype has at least ten counts. The V and J genes are TRBV28 and TRBJ2-1; 10 bases are a match to TRBD2. J gave up 10 bases and V 6 bases, and 9 bases lay outside the gene matches. Looked up from germline, CDR1 is MDHEN and CDR2 is SYDVKM. The CDR3 consists of 14 residues. In nucleotides, the CDR3 is TGTGCCAGCAGACCGGGACTAGCGACCCGCGAGCAGTTCTTC. It translates to CASRPGLATREQFF.

This clonotype was seen more than once but under ten times. The chain links TRBV28 to TRBJ1-2; 10 bases line up with TRBD1. The V and J ends lost 6 bases and 1 base, in that order; junction bases with no gene match: 8. CDR3 length: 16 amino acids. Germline lookup yields CDR1 MDHEN and CDR2 SYDVKM. CDR3 sequence: CASSSGTGVVNYGYTF. The DNA of the CDR3 is TGTGCCAGCAGCTCCGGGACAGGGGTCGTTAACTATGGCTACACCTTC.

As to this clonotype: Germline is not matched at one junction end, which may reflect a read error. V is TRBV12-3 or TRBV12-4 and J is TRBJ2-2; D unresolved. The CDR3 is 14 residues long. The CDR3 loop is CARSLRSGQVELFF. Here the CDR3 DNA reads TGTGCCAGGAGTTTAAGATCGGGCCAGGTGGAGCTGTTTTTT.

This clonotype was recorded a few times. This chain connects TRBV20-1 to TRBJ2-7; the D is unclear. In germline, CDR1 is DFQATT, CDR2 SNEGSKA (reference sequence). The germline V and J ends were trimmed by 2 bases and 4 bases, with 9 bases remaining between them. CDR3 size: 12 residues. The CDR3 loop reads CSARFGPYEQYF. In DNA form, the CDR3 reads TGCAGTGCTAGATTCGGGCCTTACGAGCAGTACTTC.

This clonotype has more than one count but fewer than ten. The rearrangement links TRBV12-3 or TRBV12-4 to TRBJ1-5; a weak D match, TRBD1 (5 bases). The V and J ends lost 6 bases and 9 bases respectively, with 18 bases between them. The CDR3 loop spans 14 amino acids. CDR3 sequence (DNA): TGTGCCAGCAGCCCAGACAGATATGTGGGGCCCCAGCATTTT. Its protein product is CASSPDRYVGPQHF.

This clonotype has ten or more counts. The rearrangement joins TRBV11-2 to TRBJ2-3, with 9 positions matching TRBD1. With V trimmed by 5 bases and J by 6 bases, 12 bases remained unmatched. CDR3 size: 16 residues. Germline assignment: CDR1 SGHAT and CDR2 FQNNGV. DNA for the CDR3: TGTGCCAGCAGCCATACGGGGACAGGGCGGCGTGATACGCAGTATTTT. It codes for CASSHTGTGRRDTQYF.

This clonotype was seen many times. The chain links TRBV10-3 to TRBJ2-3, with TRBD2 matching 15 bases. Germline V gene sequence: CDR1 ENHRY, CDR2 SYGVKD. The CDR3 totals 15 residues. J was trimmed by 2 bases and V by 10 bases; bases with no gene match: 4. The CDR3 loop reads CASGTSGGLTDTQYF. As DNA, the CDR3 is TGTGCCAGCGGGACTAGCGGGGGGCTCACAGATACGCAGTATTTT.

This clonotype showed up many times. The chain recombines TRBV27 with TRBJ2-7, with 8 bases identical to TRBD1. V lost 5 bases and J lost 2; bases outside the gene matches: 8. Germline V lookup: CDR1 MNHEY, CDR2 SMNVEV (reference sequence). The CDR3 loop spans 15 amino acids. CDR3 region: CASSLDRGRTYEQYF. The CDR3 DNA reads as TGTGCCAGCAGTCTCGACAGGGGTCGAACCTACGAGCAGTACTTC.

This clonotype has just a few counts. V and J are TRBV5-1 and TRBJ2-5; D is undetermined. Trimming removed 5 bases from V and 5 bases from J, with 7 bases in between. CDR1 is SGHRS, CDR2 YFSETQ, per germline. This CDR3 contains 11 residues. The DNA of the CDR3 is TGCGCCAGCAGGCTGGCGGAGACCCAGTACTTC. Translated, it gives CASRLAETQYF.

This clonotype has ten or more counts. The rearrangement links TRBV10-2 to TRBJ2-5; maybe TRBD2 (7 bases). Per the germline V gene, CDR1 is WSHSY and CDR2 is SAAADI. Trimming stripped 0 bases from V and 1 base from J, with 9 bases between. This CDR3 has 15 residues. CDR3 sequence: CASSESGGRQETQYF. The CDR3 DNA reads TGCGCCAGCAGTGAGTCCGGGGGGCGCCAAGAGACCCAGTACTTC.

This clonotype was observed a few times. The V gene is TRBV18, the J gene TRBJ2-5; 9 positions agree with TRBD2. Germline CDR1 KGHSH, CDR2 LQKENI. CDR3 size: 16 residues. V trimming: 6 bases; J trimming: 2 bases; junction bases outside the gene matches: 10. The CDR3 reads CASSLLAGTGQETQYF. The CDR3 nucleotides are TGTGCCAGCTCTCTTCTAGCGGGGACGGGACAAGAGACCCAGTACTTC.

This clonotype was found many times. The V call is TRBV20-1, the J call TRBJ1-2, with TRBD1 identical over 7 bases. CDR3 length equals 12 residues. The germline V gene has CDR1 DFQATT and CDR2 SNEGSKA (reference sequence). CDR3 coding DNA: TGCGCAGCGACAGGGACTAACTATGGCTACACCTTC. Translating gives CAATGTNYGYTF.

The sample holds a few counts of this clonotype. The junction differs from germline at one of its ends, possibly a read error. The J gene is TRBJ2-2, the V gene TRBV4-1; 11 bases line up with TRBD2. The CDR3 consists of 16 residues. CDR1 MGHRA and CDR2 YSYEKL come from the germline V gene. The CDR3 is CASTWTSGRNTGELFF. The CDR3 nucleotides read TGCGCAAGCACGTGGACTAGCGGGCGAAACACCGGGGAGCTGTTTTTT.

This sequence joins TRBV20-1 and TRBJ2-1; 10 bases match TRBD2. The CDR3 consists of 15 residues. V lost 0 bases to trimming and J lost 10 bases; unmatched junction nucleotides: 9. Germline CDR1 DFQATT, CDR2 SNEGSKA (reference sequence). Here the CDR3 reads CSAREAGGALREQFF. The CDR3 DNA reads as TGCAGTGCTAGAGAAGCGGGGGGGGCCCTCAGGGAGCAGTTCTTC.

This clonotype has at least ten counts. The V gene is TRBV10-3, the J gene TRBJ2-5; 8 bases are shared with TRBD1. Trimming removed 0 bases from V and 3 bases from J; junction bases left unmatched: 3. CDR3 length equals 15 residues. Germline V gene data show CDR1 as ENHRY and CDR2 as SYGVKD. As DNA, the CDR3 is TGTGCCATCAGTGAGTCGAAGACAGGGGAAGAGACCCAGTACTTC. The encoded protein is CAISESKTGEETQYF.

This clonotype was counted many times. This chain joins TRBV5-6 and TRBJ2-1; D tentatively reads TRBD1 or TRBD2 (5 bases each). This CDR3 has 13 amino acids. The V and J ends lost 3 bases and 4 bases respectively, with 8 bases between them. The V gene's germline CDR1 is SGHDT and CDR2 YYEEEE. The CDR3 here is CASSWGRYNEQFF. CDR3 DNA: TGTGCCAGCAGCTGGGGGAGATACAATGAGCAGTTCTTC.

J is TRBJ2-3 and V is TRBV4-3, with TRBD1 as a possible D gene (5 bases). The CDR3 has 16 residues. Per germline, CDR1 LGHNA and CDR2 YSLEER. The V end was cut by 0 bases, the J end by 3 bases, with 13 bases between. CDR3 loop: CASSQDLVQGTDTQYF. The CDR3 nucleotides are TGCGCCAGCAGCCAAGATTTGGTCCAGGGTACAGATACGCAGTATTTT.

The chain is built from TRBV2 and TRBJ1-2; D is undetermined. Germline CDR1 and CDR2: SNHLY and FYNNEI. The CDR3 loop spans 12 amino acids. Trimming pared 5 bases from V and 2 bases from J, leaving 6 bases between. The CDR3 bases are TGTGCCAGCAGTCCGCCCAACTATGGCTACACCTTC. Encoded protein: CASSPPNYGYTF.

This clonotype has just a few counts. The chain combines TRBV7-2 with TRBJ2-1; 11 bases line up with TRBD2. From germline, CDR1 is SGHTA and CDR2 FQGNSA. Trimming cost V 5 bases and J 7 bases; bases outside gene matches: 7. The CDR3 sequence is 15 residues long. The CDR3 loop is CASSETSGDPNEQFF. The CDR3 DNA sequence: TGTGCCAGCAGCGAGACTAGCGGGGACCCAAATGAGCAGTTCTTC. The variable domain in full, completed from reference TRBV7-2 and TRBJ2-1, reads GAGVSQSPSNKVTEKGKDVELRCDPISGHTALYWYRQSLGQGLEFLIYFQGNSAPDKSGLPSDRFSAERTGGSVSTLTIQRTQQEDSAVYLCASSETSGDPNEQFFGPGTRLTVL.

This clonotype was counted at least ten times. V is TRBV24-1 and J is TRBJ1-2; D is ambiguous. Germline V gene lookup returns CDR1 KGHDR and CDR2 SFDVKD. There are 13 residues in the CDR3. Between the trimmed V and J ends, which lost 10 bases and 4 bases, there was a span of 15 bases. This CDR3 is CATKEGPVYGYTF. The CDR3 DNA reads as TGTGCCACTAAAGAGGGTCCCGTCTATGGCTACACCTTC.